What follows is one T cell receptor (beta chain) and its context. Its specificity is unknown. This sample is part of a study of shared clonotypes between healthy human individuals. Study observations and caveats: A reduction in generation probabilities was seen for non-shared clonotypes relative to those shared by all four donors.

TCRdb keeps only in-frame clones here, not all; method: immunoSEQ multiplex PCR. The table records around 240,000 clones, approximately 65% of them present only once. The CDR3 length is 14 residues. Unmatched junction bases numbered 9, after V lost 8 bases and J lost 7 bases. This TCR was recovered from a man aged 25 to 45 in good health. Sequenced: memory CD4+ T cells sorted from blood. Sample subset: CD45RA-negative fraction. The J gene is TRBJ2-2, the V gene TRBV5-3; TRBD2 agrees at 9 bases. TRBV5-3 is sorted into the ORF group, with uncertain function. The CDR3 DNA reads TGTGCCAGCAGCCCAGGACTAGCGTTCGGGGAGCTGTTTTTT. As protein: CASSPGLAFGELFF.